A single sample is the source of the 28 T cell receptor beta chains below, sequenced in a study of persistence of HIV-infected CD4 T cells. The antigens of these receptors remain unknown. Cells were stimulated with CMV-infected fibroblast lysates at 10 ug/mL. CD40L/CD69 double-negative CD45RO-high memory CD4+ T cells were collected. The immunoSEQ assay was version 4, run in survey mode. Assay: immunoSEQ multiplex PCR; the TCRdb copy retains only in-frame clones and omits some. The table shows 30,000 to 45,000 clones, with around 80% occurring only once. The sequencing used CD4+ T cells sorted from PBMCs after approximately 19-hour stimulation, collected from a patient who received antiretroviral therapy. Receptors originate from an adult man with HIV who was CMV-seropositive.

The V call is TRBV6-4, the J call TRBJ1-2; D remains unclear. V lost 6 bases to trimming and J lost 4 bases, with 18 bases between them. The V gene's germline CDR1 is MRHNA and CDR2 SNTAGT. CDR3 length equals 15 residues. The CDR3 bases are TGTGCCAGCAGAATCTGGGGAGGGCCACCCTATGGCTACACCTTC. Translating it yields CASRIWGGPPYGYTF.

The rearrangement uses TRBV6-5 and TRBJ2-1, with TRBD2 matching 8 bases. The CDR3 totals 14 residues. The germline V gene has CDR1 MNHEY and CDR2 SVGAGI. V trimming: 7 bases; J trimming: 2 bases; junction bases outside the gene matches: 4. This chain's CDR3 is CASKSGGPYNEQFF. The DNA for the CDR3 is TGTGCCAGCAAGAGCGGGGGCCCCTACAATGAGCAGTTCTTC.

The V call is TRBV19, the J call TRBJ1-4, with a tentative D call TRBD1 (5 bases). Germline V gene data show CDR1 as LNHDA and CDR2 as SQIVND (reference sequence). V gave up 3 bases and J gave up 3 bases, with 8 bases separating them. The length of the CDR3 is 14 residues. This CDR3 reads CASSMQGSNEKLFF. CDR3 coding DNA: TGTGCCAGTAGTATGCAGGGCTCTAATGAAAAACTGTTTTTT.

This rearrangement joins TRBV7-2 to TRBJ1-5, with a possible D match to TRBD1 (5 bases). CDR3 length: 15 residues. Germline CDR1 and CDR2: SGHTA and FQGNSA. Trimming took off 4 bases at V and 4 bases at J, with 14 bases between the two ends. CDR3 amino acids: CASSSQGNGNQPQHF. The CDR3 coding sequence is TGTGCCAGCAGCTCCCAGGGTAACGGGAATCAGCCCCAGCATTTT.

This chain uses TRBV5-1 with TRBJ2-7; D is possibly TRBD1 (6 bases). Germline lookup yields CDR1 SGHRS and CDR2 YFSETQ. Trimming shortened V by 4 bases and J by 3 bases, and 11 bases separated the two germline ends. The CDR3 sequence is 13 residues long. The CDR3 DNA reads as TGCGCCAGCAGCCCACAGGGAAGCTACGAGCAGTACTTC. Translation: CASSPQGSYEQYF.

The chain uses TRBV28 and TRBJ2-7; D ambiguous. V gave up 3 bases and J gave up 3 bases, with 12 bases separating them. This CDR3 has 14 amino acids. CDR1 is MDHEN, CDR2 SYDVKM, per germline. CDR3 nucleotide sequence: TGTGCCAGCAGTTTTGCCCTGAGCCTCTACGAGCAGTACTTC. Translation gives CASSFALSLYEQYF.

The gene calls are TRBV5-1 and TRBJ2-3; TRBD1 matches 9 bases. This CDR3 region has 15 residues. V shed 3 bases, J shed 6 bases, and the junction held 8 bases outside the gene matches. Per the germline V gene, CDR1 is SGHRS and CDR2 is YFSETQ. CDR3: CASSSGLTGGDTQYF. CDR3 in DNA: TGCGCCAGCAGCTCGGGGCTCACAGGGGGCGATACGCAGTATTTT.

This sequence joins TRBV6-5 and TRBJ2-3; possibly TRBD1 for D (6 bases). The germline gives CDR1 MNHEY, CDR2 SVGAGI. V dropped 6 bases and J dropped 4 bases, with 17 bases sitting between them. The CDR3 spans 15 residues. The CDR3 nucleotides are TGTGCCAGCAGAACAGGGTTGGGGGCTTCAGATACGCAGTATTTT. Amino acid sequence: CASRTGLGASDTQYF.

This chain's CDR3 is CASSFTGTSTEAFF. The CDR3 DNA sequence: TGTGCCAGCAGTTTCACCGGGACATCCACTGAAGCTTTCTTT. The V call is TRBV7-9, the J call TRBJ1-1; TRBD1 might be the D (6 bases). The germline V gene encodes CDR1 SEHNR and CDR2 FQNEAQ (reference sequence). Between the trimmed V and J ends, which lost 6 bases and 4 bases, there was a span of 15 bases. This CDR3 has 14 amino acids.

This chain's CDR3 is CASSSKYSGGSGETQYF. CDR3 in DNA: TGTGCCAGCAGCTCGAAATATAGCGGGGGAAGTGGAGAGACCCAGTACTTC. The chain employs TRBV7-6 and TRBJ2-5, with 9 nucleotides matching TRBD2. This CDR3 has 17 residues. With 4 bases clipped from V and 4 bases from J, the junction kept 13 bases outside the gene matches. Germline CDR1 and CDR2: SGHVS and FNYEAQ.

This chain links TRBV19 with TRBJ1-2; D unresolved. Trimming left V 3 bases short and J 6 bases short, with 5 bases between. The germline V gene encodes CDR1 LNHDA and CDR2 SQIVND (reference sequence). This CDR3 region has 11 residues. CDR3 DNA: TGTGCCAGTAGTATGGGGAATGGCTACACCTTC. Encoded protein: CASSMGNGYTF.

The V and J genes are TRBV2 and TRBJ2-4; D uncertain. Germline CDR1 and CDR2: SNHLY and FYNNEI. V dropped 3 bases and J dropped 8 bases, with 14 bases sitting between them. There are 14 residues in the CDR3. The CDR3 DNA sequence: TGTGCCAGCAGTGAGTCCGGTCGTAGGGACATTCAGTACTTC. Its translation is CASSESGRRDIQYF.

The chain has TRBV7-3 and TRBJ2-3; D not certain. V shed 1 base and J shed 1 base, with 3 bases lying between them. CDR3 length equals 13 residues. Germline V lookup: CDR1 SGHTA, CDR2 FQGTGA. The CDR3 sequence is CASSLMGTDTQYF. The CDR3 nucleotides read TGTGCCAGCAGCTTAATGGGCACAGATACGCAGTATTTT.

This chain links TRBV5-4 with TRBJ2-3, with D possibly being TRBD1 (6 bases). Trimming removed 0 bases from V and 7 bases from J, with 12 bases in between. Germline V gives CDR1 SGHNT, CDR2 YYREEE (reference sequence). The CDR3 has 14 residues. The CDR3 DNA is TGTGCCAGCAGCTTGGACAGGGCCCAATATACGCAGTATTTT. It is translated as CASSLDRAQYTQYF.

The chain recombines TRBV9 with TRBJ1-3; D not certain. Deletions cut 0 bases from V and 0 bases from J, with 7 bases between. Germline-derived CDR1 and CDR2 are SGDLS and YYNGEE. The CDR3 spans 15 residues. The CDR3 loop is CASSVEAHSGNTIYF. Here the CDR3 DNA reads TGTGCCAGCAGCGTAGAAGCCCACTCTGGAAACACCATATATTTT.

V gene TRBV28 combines with J gene TRBJ2-2; perhaps TRBD2 as D (6 bases). Germline assignment: CDR1 MDHEN and CDR2 SYDVKM. Trimming took 6 bases from V and 7 from J, leaving 12 bases between them. This CDR3 comprises 13 residues. In DNA form, the CDR3 reads TGTGCCAGCAGGCAGGGAGGAGGCGGGGAGCTGTTTTTT. It specifies CASRQGGGGELFF. The entire variable domain, with the rest obtained from reference TRBV28 and TRBJ2-2, is as follows: DVKVTQSSRYLVKRTGEKVFLECVQDMDHENMFWYRQDPGLGLRLIYFSYDVKMKEKGDIPEGYSVSREKKERFSLILESASTNQTSMYLCASRQGGGGELFFGEGSRLTVL.

The chain has TRBV7-3 and TRBJ2-2; TRBD1 or TRBD2 may be the D gene (5 bases each). The CDR3 has 16 amino acids. Germline CDR1 and CDR2: SGHTA and FQGTGA. V lost 5 bases and J 0 bases, leaving 13 bases between the germline ends. This CDR3 is CASSPRGGANTGELFF. CDR3 DNA: TGTGCCAGCAGCCCCCGGGGCGGAGCGAACACCGGGGAGCTGTTTTTT.

The sample holds one count of this clone. The rearrangement joins TRBV5-6 to TRBJ2-3; TRBD1 aligns across 10 bases. The germline V gene has CDR1 SGHDT and CDR2 YYEEEE. The CDR3 is 17 amino acids. Trimming cost V 0 bases and J 4 bases; bases outside gene matches: 8. CDR3 in DNA: TGTGCCAGCAGCTTGGGAGGTTTTGGACAGGGGGCAGATACGCAGTATTTT. Translation gives CASSLGGFGQGADTQYF.

The chain links TRBV6-6 to TRBJ2-2; 9 bases agree with TRBD2. V was clipped by 5 bases and J by 2 bases; unmatched bases: 12. CDR3 length equals 18 residues. Germline lookup yields CDR1 MNHNY and CDR2 SVGAGI (reference sequence). CDR3 residues: CASSPLVRGGFNTGELFF. The CDR3 DNA follows: TGTGCCAGCAGTCCCTTGGTGCGGGGGGGTTTCAACACCGGGGAGCTGTTTTTT.

This chain uses TRBV19 with TRBJ1-4; TRBD1 matches 8 bases. The CDR3 totals 14 residues. The germline gives CDR1 LNHDA, CDR2 SQIVND (reference sequence). J was trimmed by 7 bases and V by 6 bases; bases with no gene match: 7. CDR3: CASSNRGMGEKLFF. CDR3 DNA: TGTGCCAGTAGCAACAGGGGGATGGGTGAAAAACTGTTTTTT.

The chain is built from TRBV2 and TRBJ1-4; 7 nucleotides align to TRBD1. Germline values: CDR1 SNHLY, CDR2 FYNNEI. The CDR3 extends over 14 amino acids. With V trimmed by 5 bases and J by 3 bases, 3 bases remained unmatched. The CDR3 DNA sequence: TGTGCCAGCAGTAGGACAGGACCTAATGAAAAACTGTTTTTT. Encoded protein: CASSRTGPNEKLFF.

The CDR3 sequence: CASTLGGNTEAFF. The CDR3 DNA sequence: TGTGCCAGCACTCTCGGCGGGAACACTGAAGCTTTCTTT. V is TRBV3-1 (or the pseudogene TRBV3-2) and J is TRBJ1-1; no clear D. Trimming removed 7 bases at V and 1 base at J, with 10 bases between. This CDR3 region has 13 residues. Germline-derived CDR1 and CDR2 are LGHDT and YNNKEL (reference sequence).

This chain uses TRBV5-1 with TRBJ2-4; the match to TRBD1 covers 11 bases. The CDR3 is 14 residues long. Germline V CDR1 and CDR2: SGHRS, YFSETQ. With 4 bases clipped from V and 12 bases from J, the junction kept 9 bases outside the gene matches. The CDR3 DNA reads as TGCGCCAGCAGCCTGGCGGGACAGGGGGTACCTCAGTACTTC. It encodes CASSLAGQGVPQYF.

The V call is TRBV7-8, the J call TRBJ2-7; no clear D. The V end was cut by 0 bases, the J end by 0 bases, with 9 bases between. The CDR3 totals 15 residues. Germline lookup yields CDR1 SGHVS and CDR2 FQNEAQ. CDR3 amino acids: CASSLASRDSYEQYF. The CDR3 DNA is TGTGCCAGCAGCTTAGCCAGCCGAGACTCCTACGAGCAGTACTTC.

The rearrangement joins TRBV2 to TRBJ1-5, with D unresolved. Per germline, CDR1 SNHLY and CDR2 FYNNEI. The length of the CDR3 is 16 residues. Trimming removed 6 bases from V and 1 base from J, with 16 bases in between. The CDR3 protein is CASSALGGTSNQPQHF. The CDR3 nucleotides read TGTGCCAGCAGCGCCCTCGGCGGAACGAGCAATCAGCCCCAGCATTTT.

This clone was seen more than once but under ten times. The chain recombines TRBV7-9 with TRBJ1-6; D is perhaps TRBD1 (5 bases). Germline V gives CDR1 SEHNR, CDR2 FQNEAQ (reference sequence). This CDR3 spans 14 amino acids. Trimming took 3 bases from V and 9 from J, leaving 12 bases between them. The CDR3 loop reads CASSLAGLGSPLHF. CDR3 nucleotides: TGTGCCAGCAGCTTGGCAGGGTTAGGTTCACCCCTCCACTTT.

This chain uses TRBV19 with TRBJ1-5, with 8 bases lining up with TRBD1. Germline V gene data show CDR1 as LNHDA and CDR2 as SQIVND (reference sequence). The CDR3 is 14 amino acids. Trimming took 7 bases from V and 3 from J; bases not matched to a gene: 5. The CDR3 region is CASKMTGDNQPQHF. In nucleotides, the CDR3 is TGTGCCAGTAAAATGACAGGGGACAATCAGCCCCAGCATTTT.

The chain couples TRBV2 to TRBJ1-5, with a possible D match to TRBD1 (6 bases). Per the germline V gene, CDR1 is SNHLY and CDR2 is FYNNEI. Trimming stripped 4 bases from V and 5 bases from J, with 15 bases between. The CDR3 consists of 15 residues. Here the CDR3 DNA reads TGTGCCAGCAGTGTCGACAGGATGGGTGATCAGCCCCAGCATTTT. Protein product: CASSVDRMGDQPQHF. Supplemented by reference TRBV2 and TRBJ1-5, the full variable domain reads EPEVTQTPSHQVTQMGQEVILRCVPISNHLYFYWYRQILGQKVEFLVSFYNNEISEKSEIFDDQFSVERPDGSNFTLKIRSTKLEDSAMYFCASSVDRMGDQPQHFGDGTRLSIL.